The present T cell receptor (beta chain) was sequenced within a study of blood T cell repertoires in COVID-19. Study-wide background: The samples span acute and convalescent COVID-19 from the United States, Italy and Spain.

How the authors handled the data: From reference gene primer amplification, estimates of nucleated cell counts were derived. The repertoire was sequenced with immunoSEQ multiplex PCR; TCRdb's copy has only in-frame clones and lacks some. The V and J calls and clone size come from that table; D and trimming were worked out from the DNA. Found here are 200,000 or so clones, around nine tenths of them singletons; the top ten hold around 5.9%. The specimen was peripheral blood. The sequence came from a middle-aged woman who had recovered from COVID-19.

The CDR3 loop reads CASSQVVYYEQYF. The CDR3, as DNA: TGTGCCAGCAGCCAAGTTGTTTATTACGAGCAGTACTTC. The genes are TRBV4-2 and TRBJ2-7, with no clear D. Germline assignment: CDR1 LGHNA and CDR2 YNFKEQ. V gave up 1 base and J gave up 4 bases, with 8 bases separating them. The CDR3 loop spans 13 amino acids.